This T cell receptor beta chain was captured in a study of tumor-infiltrating lymphocytes in primary liver carcinoma (dated by TCRdb to about 2017). In the study overall: Between November 2015 and early 2016, 4 or 5 patients in China with histopathologically diagnosed primary liver carcinoma had surgical resection. TCRbeta repertoire sequencing, expression microarrays and whole-exome sequencing were combined in the study across five regions of each liver tumor, with adjacent normal tissue and blood also included. Hepatocellular carcinoma (four) or combined HCC and intrahepatic cholangiocarcinoma (one) was present in the five patients, who were three men and two women aged 30 to 69 years. Technical replicate repertoires showed high reproducibility, with mean shared-clone rates roughly 0.87 and correlation coefficients above 0.98. A total of roughly 35 specimens from 5 patients, comprising some 25 tumor regions, 5 adjacent noncancerous liver tissues and 5 peripheral blood samples, were covered by TCRbeta repertoire sequencing. Samples yielded roughly 3.5 to 7.13 million productive TCRbeta reads; read depth did not differ significantly between tissue types. The five patients had tumors staged T1-T3 N0M0, with maximum diameters ranging from roughly 4.2 to 10 cm.

V ends up 11 bases short and J 4 bases short, with an unmatched junction base count of 7. Sequences WSHSY (CDR1) and SAAADI (CDR2) are obtained from the germline V gene. Spanning cysteine to phenylalanine, the CDR3 consists of 12 amino acids. Only the CDR3 DNA is retained, 36 bases long and in frame from the first base. Using a constant-region primer and ProtoScript II reverse transcriptase, TCRbeta-specific cDNA was reverse-transcribed from 450 to 650 ng total RNA. Three nested multiplex PCR rounds, following a slightly modified ARM-PCR procedure, were used to build the TCRbeta libraries. Each of the first two PCR rounds ran for approximately 10 cycles and used multiplex TRBV1-TRBV30 forward primers together with a Cbeta reverse primer. Sample barcodes and Illumina adapters were added in a final 25-cycle PCR using Deep VentR polymerase. Before sequencing, amplicons between 200 and 500 bp were purified from gel using a QIAquick gel extraction kit. TCRbeta amplicons were sequenced on an Illumina HiSeq 2500 with 250-bp paired-end reads. The authors' pipeline ran thus. Trimmomatic v0.33 was used to quality-trim the reads, and FLASH v1.2.11 was used to merge paired reads so that full CDR3 sequences could be recovered. V, D and J germline segments were assigned to the rearranged TCRbeta sequences by MiGEC v1.2.1b. Clonotype statistics and Shannon-Wiener diversity indices were calculated with VDJtools v1.0.0. Except for diversity analysis, only the 250 most abundant clonotypes of each sample were used in subsequent analyses to reduce sampling bias. Using fastp at Q25 and MiXCR, TCRdb reprocessed the public reads and kept productive beta chains. Entries that share a CDR3 protein sequence are merged under the most common genes and DNA. For this entry, the V and J calls and clone size follow TCRdb and not the study's own pipeline. Within this sample are around 330,000 distinct CDR3 sequences, with almost 60% of them counted one time only. Approximately 17% of the sample is taken by the ten largest.

This clonotype was recorded at least ten times. The antigen this receptor binds is unknown. The input lacks base qualities; no much larger clone sits a single base away. Findings and caveats that apply to the study as a whole: Repertoire overlap was higher between tumor regions (mean roughly 35%) than tumor-adjacent (around 17%) or tumor-blood (approximately 15%) pairs, consistent with antigen-driven expansion. With just a handful of patients in the study, the authors point out that the findings should be validated in a larger study. Because the samples were bulk and unsorted, CD4+ and CD8+ T cell repertoires could not be compared. The top 250 clones accounted for a significantly greater share of the repertoire in tumors than in blood (p = 0.039). Only the TCR beta chain was sequenced, which likely underestimates true repertoire diversity because unpaired alpha chains were not captured.

Blood RNA was extracted from unsorted whole blood using TRIzol reagent, and germline DNA was obtained with the DNeasy Blood & Tissue kit. Patients had chronic HBV infection and were treatment-naive at sampling. About 3.7 milliliters of peripheral blood were collected into K2EDTA tubes before surgery. The receptor comes from a woman under 40 with primary liver carcinoma and hepatitis B virus infection. The sample taken for sequencing was peripheral blood. Recombination joined TRBV10-2 with TRBJ2-7; 8 junctional bases match TRBD1. CDR3 reads: CAGGQGVYEQYF. The nucleotides read TGCGCCGGCGGACAGGGAGTGTACGAGCAGTACTTC.